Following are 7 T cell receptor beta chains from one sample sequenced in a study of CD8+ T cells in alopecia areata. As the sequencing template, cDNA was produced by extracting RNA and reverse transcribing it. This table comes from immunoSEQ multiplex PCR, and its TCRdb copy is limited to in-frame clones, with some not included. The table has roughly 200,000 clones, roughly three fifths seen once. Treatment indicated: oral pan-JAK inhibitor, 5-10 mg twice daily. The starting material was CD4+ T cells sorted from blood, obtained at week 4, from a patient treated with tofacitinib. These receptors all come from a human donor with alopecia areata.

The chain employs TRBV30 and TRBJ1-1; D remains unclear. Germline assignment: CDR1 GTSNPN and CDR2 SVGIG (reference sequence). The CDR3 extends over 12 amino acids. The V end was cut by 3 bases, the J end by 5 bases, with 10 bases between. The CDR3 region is CAWSVAWTEAFF. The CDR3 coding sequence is TGTGCCTGGAGCGTTGCATGGACTGAAGCTTTCTTT.

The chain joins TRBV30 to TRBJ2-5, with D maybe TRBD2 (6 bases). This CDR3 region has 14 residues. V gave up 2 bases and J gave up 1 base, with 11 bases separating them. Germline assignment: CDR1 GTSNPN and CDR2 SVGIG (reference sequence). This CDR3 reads CAWSIGGSQETQYF. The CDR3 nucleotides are TGTGCCTGGAGTATCGGGGGTTCCCAAGAGACCCAGTACTTC. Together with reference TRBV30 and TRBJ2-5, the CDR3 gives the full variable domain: SQTIHQWPATLVQPVGSPLSLECTVEGTSNPNLYWYRQAAGRGLQLLFYSVGIGQISSEVPQNLSASRPQDRQFILSSKKLLLSDSGFYLCAWSIGGSQETQYFGPGTRLLVL.

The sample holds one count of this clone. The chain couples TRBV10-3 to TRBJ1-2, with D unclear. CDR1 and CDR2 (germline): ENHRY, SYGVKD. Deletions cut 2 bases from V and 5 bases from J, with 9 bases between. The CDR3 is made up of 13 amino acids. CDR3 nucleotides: TGTGCCATCAGTGAGGGGAACGATTATGGCTACACCTTC. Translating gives CAISEGNDYGYTF.

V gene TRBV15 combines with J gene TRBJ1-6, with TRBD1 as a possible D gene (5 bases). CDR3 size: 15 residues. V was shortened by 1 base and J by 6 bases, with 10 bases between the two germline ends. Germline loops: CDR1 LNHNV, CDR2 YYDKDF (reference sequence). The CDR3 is CATSRAATANSPLHF. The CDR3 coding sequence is TGTGCCACCAGCAGAGCGGCGACAGCTAATTCACCCCTCCACTTT.

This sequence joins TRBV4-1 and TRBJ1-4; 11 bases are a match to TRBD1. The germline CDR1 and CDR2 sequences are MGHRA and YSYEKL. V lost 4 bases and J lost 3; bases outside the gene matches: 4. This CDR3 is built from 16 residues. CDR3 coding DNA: TGCGCCAGCAGCCCCGGACAGGGGGCAGCTAATGAAAAACTGTTTTTT. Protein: CASSPGQGAANEKLFF.

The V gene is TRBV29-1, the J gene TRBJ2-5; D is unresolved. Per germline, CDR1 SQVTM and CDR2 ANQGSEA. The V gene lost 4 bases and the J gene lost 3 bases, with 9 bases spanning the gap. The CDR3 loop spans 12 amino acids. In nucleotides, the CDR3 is TGCAGCGTTGGCGGCTTGAAAGAGACCCAGTACTTC. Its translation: CSVGGLKETQYF.

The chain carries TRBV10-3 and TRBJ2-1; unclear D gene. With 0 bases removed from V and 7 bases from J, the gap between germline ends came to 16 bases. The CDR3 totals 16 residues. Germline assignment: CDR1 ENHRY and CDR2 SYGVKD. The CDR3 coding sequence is TGTGCCATCAGTGAGTCGAAAGTACCCCACGGGAATGAGCAGTTCTTC. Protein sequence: CAISESKVPHGNEQFF.